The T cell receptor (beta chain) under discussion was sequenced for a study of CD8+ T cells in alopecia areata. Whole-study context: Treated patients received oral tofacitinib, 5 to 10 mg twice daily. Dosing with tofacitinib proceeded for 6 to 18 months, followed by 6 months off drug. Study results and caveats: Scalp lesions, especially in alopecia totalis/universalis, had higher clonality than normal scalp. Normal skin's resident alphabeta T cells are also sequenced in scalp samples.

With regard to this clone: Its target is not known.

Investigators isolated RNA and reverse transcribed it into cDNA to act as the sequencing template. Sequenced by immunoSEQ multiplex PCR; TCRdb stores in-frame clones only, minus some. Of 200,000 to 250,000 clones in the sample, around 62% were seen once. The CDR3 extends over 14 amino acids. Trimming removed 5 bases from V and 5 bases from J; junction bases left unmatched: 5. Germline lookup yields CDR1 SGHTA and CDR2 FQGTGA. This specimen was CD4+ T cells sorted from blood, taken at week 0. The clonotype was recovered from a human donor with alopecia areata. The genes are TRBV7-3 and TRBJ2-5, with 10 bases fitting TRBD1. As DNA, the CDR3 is TGTGCCAGCAGCCGGACGGGACAGGGGGAGACCCAGTACTTC. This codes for CASSRTGQGETQYF. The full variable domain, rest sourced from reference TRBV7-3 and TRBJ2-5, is GAGVSQTPSNKVTEKGKYVELRCDPISGHTALYWYRQSLGQGPEFLIYFQGTGAADDSGLPNDRFFAVRPEGSVSTLKIQRTERGDSAVYLCASSRTGQGETQYFGPGTRLLVL.